This T cell receptor beta chain was observed in a study of blood T cell repertoires in COVID-19. This CDR3 has 15 residues. CDR1 is KGHSH and CDR2 is LQKENI in the germline V gene. After removal of 3 bases from V and 4 bases from J, the junction contained 5 bases not matched to a gene. The repertoire was sequenced with immunoSEQ multiplex PCR; TCRdb's copy has only in-frame clones and lacks some. Of about 140,000 clones detected, roughly 89% appear once; the ten largest clones hold 4.3%. Sequences were obtained from peripheral blood. V is TRBV18 and J is TRBJ2-7; 11 nucleotides agree with TRBD2. This sequence was found in a woman in her thirties or forties with acute or convalescent COVID-19. Here the CDR3 reads CASSPRLAGQYEQYF. CDR3 in DNA: TGTGCCAGCTCACCCCGACTAGCGGGACAATACGAGCAGTACTTC.